Described below is a single TCR beta chain sequence and its context. The data derive from a study of blood T cells in healthy people across ages. Alongside a J-beta primer mix, a sample-barcoded 5' primer served in a second PCR lasting roughly 7 to 12 cycles. Template switching added a 12-random-nucleotide identifier to every cDNA molecule. One entry per CDR3 protein results from TCRdb running MiXCR on the 5' RACE reads. The table has more than 650,000 distinct CDR3 sequences, about 20% seen once. The clonotype originates from a man aged 70-80 years in good health. Sequenced input: blood.

CDR3 protein: CAWSVGATEAFF. Written as DNA, the CDR3 is TGTGCCTGGAGTGTAGGGGCTACGGAAGCTTTCTTT. The gene calls are TRBV30 and TRBJ1-1, with a weak D call TRBD1 (5 bases). Germline CDR1 and CDR2: GTSNPN and SVGIG (reference sequence). The CDR3 loop spans 12 amino acids. V lost 0 bases and J 8 bases, leaving 10 bases between the germline ends.